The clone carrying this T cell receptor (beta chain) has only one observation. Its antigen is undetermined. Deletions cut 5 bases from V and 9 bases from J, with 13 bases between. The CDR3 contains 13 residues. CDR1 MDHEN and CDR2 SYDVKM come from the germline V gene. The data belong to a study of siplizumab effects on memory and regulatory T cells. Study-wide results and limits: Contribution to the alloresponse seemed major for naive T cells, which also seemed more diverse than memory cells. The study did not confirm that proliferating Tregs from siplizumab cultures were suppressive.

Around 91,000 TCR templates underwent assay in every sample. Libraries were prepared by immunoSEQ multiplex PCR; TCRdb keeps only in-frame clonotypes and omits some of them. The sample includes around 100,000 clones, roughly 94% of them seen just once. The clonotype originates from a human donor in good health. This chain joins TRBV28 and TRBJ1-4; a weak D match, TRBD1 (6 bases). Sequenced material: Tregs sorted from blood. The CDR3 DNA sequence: TGTGCCAGCAGTCCCGGGACACCTAAAAAACTGTTTTTT. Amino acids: CASSPGTPKKLFF.